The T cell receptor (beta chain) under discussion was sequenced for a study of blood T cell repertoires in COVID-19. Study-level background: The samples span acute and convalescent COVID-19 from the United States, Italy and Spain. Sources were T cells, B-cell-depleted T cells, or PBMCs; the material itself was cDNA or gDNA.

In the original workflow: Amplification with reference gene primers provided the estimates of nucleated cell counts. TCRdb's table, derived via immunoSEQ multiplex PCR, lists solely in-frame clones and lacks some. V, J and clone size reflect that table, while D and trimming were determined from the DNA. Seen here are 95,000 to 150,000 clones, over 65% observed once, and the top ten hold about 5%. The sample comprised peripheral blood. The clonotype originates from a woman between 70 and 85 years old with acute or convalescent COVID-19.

The CDR3 region is CASSPQTAKDYGYTF. CDR3 coding DNA: TGTGCCAGCAGCCCGCAGACAGCTAAGGACTATGGCTACACCTTC. This chain connects TRBV7-2 to TRBJ1-2, with a tentative D call TRBD1 (5 bases). Germline V gene data show CDR1 as SGHTA and CDR2 as FQGNSA. The CDR3 spans 15 residues. The V and J ends lost 5 bases and 3 bases respectively, with 16 bases between them.